The 21 T cell receptor beta chains below all came from one sample that was sequenced in a study of shared clonotypes between healthy human individuals (dated by TCRdb to about 2020). Receptors were amplified or captured by the immunoSEQ multiplex PCR assay. TCRdb took this table from immuneACCESS and kept in-frame rearrangements with V and J called. Such tables lack part of the clones; where checked against another copy, unresolved V genes explain under half of the gap, and the rest is unexplained. This sample has about 530,000 clones in its table, and less than 96% of those were observed once. The top ten clonotypes cover roughly 0.06% of the sample. Sequencing was performed on naive CD4+ T cells sorted from blood. Per the publication, the cell subset or site label means: CD45RA+ positively selected. All receptors derive from a woman between 25 and 40 years old in good health.

The chain combines TRBV7-6 with TRBJ2-1, with 15 bases lining up with TRBD2. Per the germline V gene, CDR1 is SGHVS and CDR2 is FNYEAQ. The CDR3 extends over 17 amino acids. V shed 5 bases, J shed 8 bases, and the junction held 10 bases outside the gene matches. The DNA for the CDR3 is TGTGCCAGCAGCCCCGGGACTAGCGGGAGGTTATCCTATGAGCAGTTCTTC. It yields the protein CASSPGTSGRLSYEQFF.

The chain combines TRBV6-5 with TRBJ1-2; D is unclear. Between the trimmed V and J ends, which lost 8 bases and 2 bases, there was a span of 18 bases. Germline V CDR1 and CDR2: MNHEY, SVGAGI. This CDR3 is 15 amino acids long. The CDR3 DNA is TGTGCCAGCGGGGTAGTGAGGAAGGGAAACTATGGCTACACCTTC. Protein sequence: CASGVVRKGNYGYTF.

The chain has TRBV9 and TRBJ1-5; the D gene is possibly TRBD1 (5 bases). The CDR3 is made up of 15 amino acids. The V and J ends lost 0 bases and 8 bases respectively, with 15 bases between them. Germline V lookup: CDR1 SGDLS, CDR2 YYNGEE. The DNA for the CDR3 is TGTGCCAGCAGCGTAGGTTGGGGACTTGCTGAGCCCCAGCATTTT. It translates to CASSVGWGLAEPQHF.

The rearrangement joins TRBV15 to TRBJ2-6; D is unresolved. Trimming took off 2 bases at V and 0 bases at J, with 8 bases between the two ends. CDR3 length: 16 residues. Germline CDR1 LNHNV, CDR2 YYDKDF (reference sequence). The CDR3 DNA follows: TGTGCCACCAGCAGACCCCACGGCTCTGGGGCCAACGTCCTGACTTTC. Protein product: CATSRPHGSGANVLTF.

The chain carries TRBV28 and TRBJ2-1; D unresolved. Between the trimmed V and J ends, which lost 7 bases and 6 bases, there was a span of 19 bases. The CDR3 extends over 15 amino acids. Germline lookup yields CDR1 MDHEN and CDR2 SYDVKM. As DNA, the CDR3 is TGTGCCAGCAACCTTCCATTTCGTAGTGTCAATGAGCAGTTCTTC. It encodes CASNLPFRSVNEQFF.

CDR3 bases: TGTGCCAGCAGTTACGATCTGTCCACTGAAGCTTTCTTT. Protein: CASSYDLSTEAFF. The chain combines TRBV6-6 with TRBJ1-1; D gene unclear. Trimming pared 2 bases from V and 4 bases from J, leaving 8 bases between. The CDR3 has 13 amino acids. Germline CDR1 reads MNHNY; CDR2 reads SVGAGI (reference sequence).

The J gene is TRBJ1-1, the V gene TRBV5-1, with TRBD1 as a possible D gene (6 bases). Trimming took 3 bases from V and 1 from J, leaving 16 bases between them. This CDR3 is 16 amino acids long. Germline loops: CDR1 SGHRS, CDR2 YFSETQ. The CDR3 is CASSSQPTGRNTEAFF. The CDR3 DNA reads TGCGCCAGCAGCTCACAGCCGACAGGTAGGAACACTGAAGCTTTCTTT.

The chain joins TRBV2 to TRBJ2-6; possibly TRBD2 for D (5 bases). Germline values: CDR1 SNHLY, CDR2 FYNNEI. Trimming cost V 4 bases and J 4 bases, with 8 bases left between them. The CDR3 totals 14 residues. The CDR3 is CASSGPGGANVLTF. For the CDR3, the DNA is TGTGCCAGCAGTGGTCCGGGGGGGGCCAACGTCCTGACTTTC.

This sequence joins TRBV14 and TRBJ2-2; the D gene is possibly TRBD1 (6 bases). The CDR3 spans 16 residues. V gave up 4 bases and J gave up 4 bases, with 16 bases separating them. Germline V gene sequence: CDR1 SGHDN, CDR2 FVKESK. The CDR3 coding sequence is TGTGCCAGCAGCCGGGGGCCGGGTCTTTTCACCGGGGAGCTGTTTTTT. Translation: CASSRGPGLFTGELFF. Filled out from reference TRBV14 and TRBJ2-2, the complete variable domain reads EAGVTQFPSHSVIEKGQTVTLRCDPISGHDNLYWYRRVMGKEIKFLLHFVKESKQDESGMPNNRFLAERTGGTYSTLKVQPAELEDSGVYFCASSRGPGLFTGELFFGEGSRLTVL.

As to this clone: Other DNA sequences in this sample translate to the same CDR3. The chain joins TRBV2 to TRBJ2-7; D is perhaps TRBD2 (7 bases). Trimming took off 6 bases at V and 1 base at J, with 16 bases between the two ends. Germline V gene data show CDR1 as SNHLY and CDR2 as FYNNEI. The CDR3 spans 15 residues. The CDR3 region is CASSLERGGSYEQYF. CDR3 nucleotides: TGTGCCAGCAGCCTCGAGAGGGGGGGGTCCTACGAGCAGTACTTC.

This rearrangement joins TRBV28 to TRBJ1-5, with 7 bases lining up with TRBD1. This CDR3 is 12 amino acids long. Per germline, CDR1 MDHEN and CDR2 SYDVKM. V shed 6 bases and J 9 bases; nucleotides not matched to a gene: 5. CDR3 sequence (DNA): TGTGCCAGCAGGACAGGGTCGCCGCCCCAGCATTTT. It yields the protein CASRTGSPPQHF. Filled out from reference TRBV28 and TRBJ1-5, the complete variable domain reads DVKVTQSSRYLVKRTGEKVFLECVQDMDHENMFWYRQDPGLGLRLIYFSYDVKMKEKGDIPEGYSVSREKKERFSLILESASTNQTSMYLCASRTGSPPQHFGDGTRLSIL.

The chain carries TRBV19 and TRBJ2-7, with 8 bases that match TRBD1. CDR1 and CDR2 from the germline V gene are LNHDA and SQIVND (reference sequence). The trim removed 10 bases at V and 0 bases at J, leaving 11 bases unmatched. The CDR3 extends over 15 amino acids. The CDR3: CAIKKGQVCSYEQYF. As DNA, the CDR3 is TGTGCCATCAAGAAGGGACAGGTCTGCTCCTACGAGCAGTACTTC.

The V and J genes are TRBV6-1 and TRBJ2-7; D might be TRBD1 (6 bases). The CDR3 totals 14 residues. Looked up from germline, CDR1 is MNHNS and CDR2 is SASEGT. V was pared by 6 bases and J by 3 bases, with 15 bases between. This CDR3 reads CASRDGQFFYEQYF. CDR3 sequence (DNA): TGTGCCAGCAGGGATGGACAGTTCTTCTACGAGCAGTACTTC.

The V gene is TRBV6-1, the J gene TRBJ1-4, with D hard to call. The CDR3 totals 13 residues. Germline values: CDR1 MNHNS, CDR2 SASEGT. V lost 2 bases and J 7 bases, leaving 8 bases between the germline ends. This chain's CDR3 is CASSELTGEKLFF. CDR3 nucleotides: TGTGCCAGCAGTGAATTAACGGGTGAAAAACTGTTTTTT.

V is TRBV10-3 and J is TRBJ1-1; 7 bases line up with TRBD1. Germline CDR1 is ENHRY and CDR2 is SYGVKD. The length of the CDR3 is 17 residues. Trimming cost V 3 bases and J 1 base; bases outside gene matches: 11. In nucleotides, the CDR3 is TGTGCCATCAGTGACTCCTGGAGAGGGGGCTGGAACACTGAAGCTTTCTTT. Protein sequence: CAISDSWRGGWNTEAFF.

The chain is built from TRBV5-8 and TRBJ2-5; unclear D gene. The length of the CDR3 is 11 residues. The germline CDR1 and CDR2 sequences are SGHTS and YDEGEE. V was clipped by 1 base and J by 10 bases, with 8 bases between them. CDR3 loop: CASSLRISQYF. CDR3 coding DNA: TGTGCCAGCAGCTTGAGGATAAGCCAGTACTTC.

J is TRBJ2-7 and V is TRBV28; 11 nucleotides match TRBD1. Germline CDR1 and CDR2: MDHEN and SYDVKM. Trimming at V came to 5 bases and at J to 6 bases, leaving 3 bases not matched to a gene. This CDR3 is built from 13 residues. The CDR3 sequence: CASSPGTGGEQYF. CDR3 nucleotide sequence: TGTGCCAGCAGTCCCGGGACAGGGGGCGAGCAGTACTTC.

CDR3 protein: CASSPYQQRDEAFF. CDR3 sequence (DNA): TGTGCCAGCAGTCCATACCAACAAAGAGACGAAGCTTTCTTT. The gene calls are TRBV27 and TRBJ1-1; D not resolved. V lost 5 bases to trimming and J lost 8 bases, with 18 bases between them. Germline V CDR1 and CDR2: MNHEY, SMNVEV (reference sequence). This CDR3 is 14 amino acids long.

V usage is TRBV4-1 and J usage is TRBJ1-4; 7 nucleotides line up with TRBD1. Germline V gene lookup returns CDR1 MGHRA and CDR2 YSYEKL. V lost 0 bases, J lost 8 bases, and 9 bases stayed unmatched. This CDR3 has 16 amino acids. The CDR3 protein is CASSQEGGRGREKLFF. CDR3 sequence (DNA): TGCGCCAGCAGCCAAGAAGGGGGCAGGGGAAGGGAAAAACTGTTTTTT.

The rearrangement uses TRBV19 and TRBJ2-7; D gene unclear. Germline assignment: CDR1 LNHDA and CDR2 SQIVND (reference sequence). Deletions cut 6 bases from V and 0 bases from J, with 15 bases between. This CDR3 comprises 15 residues. As DNA, the CDR3 is TGTGCCAGTAGGACTTCGACGGCGAGCTCCTACGAGCAGTACTTC. Amino acids: CASRTSTASSYEQYF. Based on the CDR3 plus reference TRBV19 and TRBJ2-7, the full variable domain is DGGITQSPKYLFRKEGQNVTLSCEQNLNHDAMYWYRQDPGQGLRLIYYSQIVNDFQKGDIAEGYSVSREKKESFPLTVTSAQKNPTAFYLCASRTSTASSYEQYFGPGTRLTVT.

This rearrangement joins TRBV7-2 to TRBJ2-7; D is unclear. CDR1 is SGHTA and CDR2 is FQGNSA in the germline V gene. The ends were cut back, 3 bases at V and 2 bases at J, with 17 bases in the middle. CDR3 length: 16 residues. For the CDR3, the DNA is TGTGCCAGCAGCTTTTTGTCCTTTTACGAAGCCTACGAGCAGTACTTC. Its protein product is CASSFLSFYEAYEQYF.